The present TCR beta chain was sequenced within a study of T cell responses to AZD1222 COVID-19 vaccine. Study-level points and caveats: The donors showed a predominance of white British ancestry and of females, with possible underestimation of clonal diversity. Once two AZD1222 doses were given, Spike-specific TCR breadth and depth went up.

Comment on this clone: No antigen is known for it.

CDR3 length: 15 residues. Trimming took off 0 bases at V and 1 base at J, with 11 bases between the two ends. CDR1 is SGHNT, CDR2 YYREEE, per germline (reference sequence). Profiling relied on immunoSEQ multiplex PCR, and the TCRdb table lists in-frame clones only, not all of them. Counted here are about 120,000 clones, about four fifths occurring once; the ten biggest clones make up roughly 4.8%. The source of this sequence is an adult in good health. The starting material was peripheral blood, obtained on day 0 of AZD1222 vaccination. The chain recombines TRBV5-4 with TRBJ2-7; D is possibly TRBD2 (5 bases). CDR3 in amino acids: CASSLDGVRSYEQYF. The DNA for the CDR3 is TGTGCCAGCAGCTTGGACGGGGTTCGTTCCTACGAGCAGTACTTC. The variable domain in full, completed from reference TRBV5-4 and TRBJ2-7, reads ETGVTQSPTHLIKTRGQQVTLRCSSQSGHNTVSWYQQALGQGPQFIFQYYREEENGRGNFPPRFSGLQFPNYSSELNVNALELDDSALYLCASSLDGVRSYEQYFGPGTRLTVT.